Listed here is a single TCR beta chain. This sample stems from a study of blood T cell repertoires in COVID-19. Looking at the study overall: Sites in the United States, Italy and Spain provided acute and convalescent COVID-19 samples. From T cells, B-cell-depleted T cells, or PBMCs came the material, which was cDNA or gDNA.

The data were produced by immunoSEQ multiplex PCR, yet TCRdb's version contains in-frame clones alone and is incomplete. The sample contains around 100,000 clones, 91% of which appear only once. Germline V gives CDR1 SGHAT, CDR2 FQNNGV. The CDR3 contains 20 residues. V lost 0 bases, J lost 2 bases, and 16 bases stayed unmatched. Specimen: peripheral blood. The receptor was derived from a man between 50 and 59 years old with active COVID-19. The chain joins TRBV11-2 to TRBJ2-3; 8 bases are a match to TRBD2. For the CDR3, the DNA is TGTGCCAGCAGCTTAGATCTAAGCTTGGGCCGGGAGGGGGACACAGATACGCAGTATTTT. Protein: CASSLDLSLGREGDTDTQYF.